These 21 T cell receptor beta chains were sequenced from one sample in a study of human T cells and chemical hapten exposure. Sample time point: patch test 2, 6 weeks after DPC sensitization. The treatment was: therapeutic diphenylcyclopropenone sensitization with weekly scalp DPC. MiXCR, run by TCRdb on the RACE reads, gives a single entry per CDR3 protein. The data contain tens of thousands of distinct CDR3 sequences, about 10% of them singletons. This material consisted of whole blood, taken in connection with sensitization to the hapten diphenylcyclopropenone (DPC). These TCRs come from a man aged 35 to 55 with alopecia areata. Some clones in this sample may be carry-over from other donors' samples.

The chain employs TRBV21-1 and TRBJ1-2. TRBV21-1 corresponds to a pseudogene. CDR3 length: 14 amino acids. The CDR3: CASSQIRDFYGYTF. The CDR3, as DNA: TGTGCCAGCTCCCAGATTCGGGACTTCTATGGCTACACCTTC.

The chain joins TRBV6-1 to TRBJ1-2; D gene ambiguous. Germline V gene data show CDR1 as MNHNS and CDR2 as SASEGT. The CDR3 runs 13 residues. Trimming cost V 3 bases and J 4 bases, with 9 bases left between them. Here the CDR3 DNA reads TGTGCCAGCAGTGAGGACCACCTCTATGGCTACACCTTC. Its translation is CASSEDHLYGYTF.

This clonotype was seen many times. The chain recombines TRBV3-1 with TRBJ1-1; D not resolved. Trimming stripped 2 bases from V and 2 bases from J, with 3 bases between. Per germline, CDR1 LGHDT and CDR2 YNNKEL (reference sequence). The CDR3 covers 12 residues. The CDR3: CASSQINTEAFF. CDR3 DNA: TGTGCCAGCAGCCAAATAAACACTGAAGCTTTCTTT. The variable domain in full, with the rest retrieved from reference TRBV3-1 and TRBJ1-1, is DTAVSQTPKYLVTQMGNDKSIKCEQNLGHDTMYWYKQDSKKFLKIMFSYNNKELIINETVPNRFSPKSPDKAHLNLHINSLELGDSAVYFCASSQINTEAFFGQGTRLTVV.

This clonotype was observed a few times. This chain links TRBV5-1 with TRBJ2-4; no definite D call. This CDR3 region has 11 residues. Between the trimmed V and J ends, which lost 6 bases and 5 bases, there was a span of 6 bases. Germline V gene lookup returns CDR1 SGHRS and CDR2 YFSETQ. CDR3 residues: CASTLQNIQYF. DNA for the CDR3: TGCGCCAGCACCCTCCAAAACATTCAGTACTTC.

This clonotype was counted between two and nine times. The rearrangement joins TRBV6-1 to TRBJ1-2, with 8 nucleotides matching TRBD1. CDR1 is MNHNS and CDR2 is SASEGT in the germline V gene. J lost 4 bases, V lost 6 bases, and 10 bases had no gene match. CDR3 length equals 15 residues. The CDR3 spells CASSPTGQGGYGYTF. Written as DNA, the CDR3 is TGTGCCAGCAGCCCAACCGGACAGGGCGGCTATGGCTACACCTTC.

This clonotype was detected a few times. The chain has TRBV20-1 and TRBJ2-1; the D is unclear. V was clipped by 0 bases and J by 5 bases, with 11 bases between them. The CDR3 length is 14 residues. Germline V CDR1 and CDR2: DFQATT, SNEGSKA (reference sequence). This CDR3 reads CSARDPLLNNEQFF. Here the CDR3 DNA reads TGCAGTGCTAGAGACCCGCTACTGAACAATGAGCAGTTCTTC.

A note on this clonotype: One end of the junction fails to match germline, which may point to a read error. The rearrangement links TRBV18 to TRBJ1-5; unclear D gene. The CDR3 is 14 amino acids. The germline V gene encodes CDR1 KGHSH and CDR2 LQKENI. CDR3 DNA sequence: TGTGCCAGCTCACCAACGGGTAGCAGTCAGCCCCAGCATTTT. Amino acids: CASSPTGSSQPQHF.

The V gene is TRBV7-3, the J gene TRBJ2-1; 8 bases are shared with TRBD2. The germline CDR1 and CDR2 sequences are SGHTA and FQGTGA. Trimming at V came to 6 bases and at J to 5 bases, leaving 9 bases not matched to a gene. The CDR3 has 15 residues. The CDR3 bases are TGTGCCAGCAGTTATAGCGGGAACCTGAACAATGAGCAGTTCTTC. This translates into CASSYSGNLNNEQFF.

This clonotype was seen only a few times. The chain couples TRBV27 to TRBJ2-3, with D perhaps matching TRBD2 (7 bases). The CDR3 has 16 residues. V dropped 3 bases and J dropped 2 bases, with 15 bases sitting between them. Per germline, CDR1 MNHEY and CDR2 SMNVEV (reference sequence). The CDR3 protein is CASSLGGGIPTDTQYF. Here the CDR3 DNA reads TGTGCCAGCAGTTTGGGAGGGGGGATCCCCACAGATACGCAGTATTTT.

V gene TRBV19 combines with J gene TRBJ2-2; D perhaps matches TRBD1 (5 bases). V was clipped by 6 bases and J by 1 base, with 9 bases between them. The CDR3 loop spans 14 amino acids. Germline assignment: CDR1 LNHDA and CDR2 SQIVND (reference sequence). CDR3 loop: CASRRQGNTGELFF. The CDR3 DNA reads TGTGCCAGTAGAAGGCAGGGGAACACCGGGGAGCTGTTTTTT.

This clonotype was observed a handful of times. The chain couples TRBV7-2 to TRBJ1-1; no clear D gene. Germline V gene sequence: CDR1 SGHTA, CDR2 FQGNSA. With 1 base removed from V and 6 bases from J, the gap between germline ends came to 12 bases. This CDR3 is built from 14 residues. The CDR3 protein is CASSLEAAHAEAFF. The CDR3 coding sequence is TGTGCCAGCAGCTTAGAGGCGGCCCACGCTGAAGCTTTCTTT.

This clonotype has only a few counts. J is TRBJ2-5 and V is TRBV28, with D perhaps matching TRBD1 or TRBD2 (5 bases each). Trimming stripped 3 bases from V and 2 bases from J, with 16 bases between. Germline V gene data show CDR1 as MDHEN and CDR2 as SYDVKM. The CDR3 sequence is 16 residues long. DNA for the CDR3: TGTGCCAGCAGTTTGGCTAGAGGGACGGGGCAAGAGACCCAGTACTTC. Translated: CASSLARGTGQETQYF.

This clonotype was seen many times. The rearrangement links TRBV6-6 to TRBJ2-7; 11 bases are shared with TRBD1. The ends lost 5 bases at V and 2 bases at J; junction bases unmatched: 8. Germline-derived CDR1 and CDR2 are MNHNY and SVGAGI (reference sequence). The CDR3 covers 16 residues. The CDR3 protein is CASSHTPGQGAYEQYF. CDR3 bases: TGTGCCAGCAGTCACACCCCGGGACAGGGGGCCTACGAGCAGTACTTC.

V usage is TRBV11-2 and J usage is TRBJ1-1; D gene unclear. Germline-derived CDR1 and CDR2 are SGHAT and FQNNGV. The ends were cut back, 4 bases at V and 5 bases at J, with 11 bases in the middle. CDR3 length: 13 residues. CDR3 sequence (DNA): TGTGCCAGCAGCTCGGGAGGGAGGACTGAAGCTTTCTTT. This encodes CASSSGGRTEAFF.

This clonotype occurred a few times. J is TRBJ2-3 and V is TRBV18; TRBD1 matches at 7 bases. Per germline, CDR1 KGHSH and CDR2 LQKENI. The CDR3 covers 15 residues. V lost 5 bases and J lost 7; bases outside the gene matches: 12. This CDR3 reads CASSIDQGGSHTQYF. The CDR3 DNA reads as TGTGCCAGCTCAATAGACCAAGGGGGCTCACATACGCAGTATTTT.

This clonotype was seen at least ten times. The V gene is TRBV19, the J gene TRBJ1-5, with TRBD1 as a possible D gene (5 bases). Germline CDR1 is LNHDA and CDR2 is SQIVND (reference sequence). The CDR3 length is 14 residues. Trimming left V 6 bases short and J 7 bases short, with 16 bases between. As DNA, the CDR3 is TGTGCCAGTAGGGGCCAGAGGGGAGGGCAGCCCCAGCATTTT. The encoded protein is CASRGQRGGQPQHF.

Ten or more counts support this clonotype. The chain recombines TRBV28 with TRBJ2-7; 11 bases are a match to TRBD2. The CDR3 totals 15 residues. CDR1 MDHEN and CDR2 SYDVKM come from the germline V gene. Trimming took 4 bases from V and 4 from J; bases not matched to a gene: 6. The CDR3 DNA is TGTGCCAGCAGTTCCACTAGCGGGAGTGGGTACGAGCAGTACTTC. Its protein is CASSSTSGSGYEQYF. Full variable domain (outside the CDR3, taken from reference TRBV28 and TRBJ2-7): DVKVTQSSRYLVKRTGEKVFLECVQDMDHENMFWYRQDPGLGLRLIYFSYDVKMKEKGDIPEGYSVSREKKERFSLILESASTNQTSMYLCASSSTSGSGYEQYFGPGTRLTVT.

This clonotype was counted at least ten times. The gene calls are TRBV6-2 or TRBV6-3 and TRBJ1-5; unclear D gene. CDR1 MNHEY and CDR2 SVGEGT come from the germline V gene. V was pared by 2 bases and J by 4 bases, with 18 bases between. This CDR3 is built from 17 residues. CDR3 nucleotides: TGTGCCAGCAGTTACCCCACGGTGGGCAGAGCGAATCAGCCCCAGCATTTT. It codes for CASSYPTVGRANQPQHF.

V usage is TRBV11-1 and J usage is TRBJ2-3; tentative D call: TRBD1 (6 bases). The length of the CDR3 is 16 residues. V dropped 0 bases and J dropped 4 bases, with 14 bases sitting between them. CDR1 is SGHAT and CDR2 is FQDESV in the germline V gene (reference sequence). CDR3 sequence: CASSLAQQGSADTQYF. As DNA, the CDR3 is TGTGCCAGCAGCTTAGCCCAGCAGGGGAGCGCAGATACGCAGTATTTT.

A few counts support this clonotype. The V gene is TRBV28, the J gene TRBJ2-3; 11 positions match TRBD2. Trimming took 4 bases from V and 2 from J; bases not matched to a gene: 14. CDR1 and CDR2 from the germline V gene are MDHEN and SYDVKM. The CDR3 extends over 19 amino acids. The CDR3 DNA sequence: TGTGCCAGCAGTTCCCGAAATAGCGGGAGGGTCCCTTACACAGATACGCAGTATTTT. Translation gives CASSSRNSGRVPYTDTQYF.

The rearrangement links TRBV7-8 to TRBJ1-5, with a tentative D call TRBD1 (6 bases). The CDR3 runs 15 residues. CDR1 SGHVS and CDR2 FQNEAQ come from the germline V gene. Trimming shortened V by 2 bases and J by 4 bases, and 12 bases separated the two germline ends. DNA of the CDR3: TGTGCCAGCAGCTTAAGTACAGGGTATAATCAGCCCCAGCATTTT. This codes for CASSLSTGYNQPQHF.